This T cell receptor beta chain was found in a study of circulating and synovial CD4+ cells in juvenile arthritis. The assay was immunoSEQ multiplex PCR, and TCRdb's table has in-frame clones only and misses some. The sample has about 35,000 clones, roughly 95% seen once; the top ten hold under 0.2%. The receptor's source is a human donor with juvenile idiopathic arthritis. The sequencing input was CD4+ T cells from blood.

Written as DNA, the CDR3 is TGTGCAAGTCGCGTGTCATATCGACTTAACCGGGAGGATGAAAAACTGTTTTTT. The encoded protein is CASRVSYRLNREDEKLFF. V is TRBV12-2 and J is TRBJ1-4. TRBV12-2 is a pseudogene segment. The CDR3 contains 18 residues.